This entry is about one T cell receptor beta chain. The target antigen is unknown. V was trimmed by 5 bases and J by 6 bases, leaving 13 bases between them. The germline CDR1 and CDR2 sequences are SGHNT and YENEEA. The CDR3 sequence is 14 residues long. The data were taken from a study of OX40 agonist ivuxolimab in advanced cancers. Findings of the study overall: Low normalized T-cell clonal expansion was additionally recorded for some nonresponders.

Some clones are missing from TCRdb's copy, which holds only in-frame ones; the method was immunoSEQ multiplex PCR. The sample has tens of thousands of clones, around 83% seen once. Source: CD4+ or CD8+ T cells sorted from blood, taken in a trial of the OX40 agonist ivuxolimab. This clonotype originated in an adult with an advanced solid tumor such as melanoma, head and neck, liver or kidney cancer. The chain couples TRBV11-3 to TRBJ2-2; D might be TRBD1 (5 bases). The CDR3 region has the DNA TGTGCCAGCAGCCCATCTTCCAGGGCCGGGGAGCTGTTTTTT. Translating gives CASSPSSRAGELFF.